This entry concerns a single T cell receptor (beta chain). This record comes from a study of radiotherapy plus CTLA-4 blockade in lung cancer. Across the whole study: Patients showed objective responses in about 20% of cases, and disease control was achieved by approximately 33%.

Here immunoSEQ multiplex PCR was the method, and the copy in TCRdb shows in-frame clones only, minus some. Of roughly 58,000 clones listed, around four fifths are singletons. Patients with chemo-refractory metastatic non-small-cell lung cancer received focal radiation plus CTLA-4 blockade with ipilimumab. V gave up 1 base and J gave up 5 bases, with 9 bases separating them. CDR1 and CDR2 (germline): SGHRS, YFSETQ. The CDR3 runs to 13 residues. Specimen: peripheral blood, collected from a patient treated with radiotherapy plus ipilimumab. This rearrangement joins TRBV5-1 to TRBJ2-5, with D perhaps TRBD2 (6 bases). This TCR derives from a human donor with non-small cell lung cancer whose response to radiotherapy plus ipilimumab could not be evaluated. The CDR3 reads CASSLSGRETQYF. DNA for the CDR3: TGCGCCAGCAGCTTGAGCGGGCGGGAGACCCAGTACTTC.